This TCR beta chain was profiled in a study of blood T cell repertoires in COVID-19. Study-level information: Italy, Spain and the United States were the sources of the convalescent and acute COVID-19 samples. PBMCs, B-cell-depleted T cells, or T cells provided the cDNA or gDNA that made up the material.

How the authors handled the data: Using reference gene primer amplification, nucleated cell counts were estimated. Sequenced by immunoSEQ multiplex PCR; TCRdb stores in-frame clones only, minus some. The V and J calls and clone size were taken over from that table, and D and trimming were inferred from the DNA. The repertoire has approximately 90,000 clones, over 75% of them found once; the top ten carry approximately 1.5%. Deletions cut 7 bases from V and 4 bases from J, with 8 bases between. The CDR3 runs 12 residues. Germline V gene lookup returns CDR1 MNHEY and CDR2 SVGAGI. This receptor was obtained from a man aged 60 to 75 with acute or convalescent COVID-19. What was sequenced was peripheral blood. V and J are TRBV6-5 and TRBJ1-5, with D uncertain. The CDR3 here is CASTQVNQPQHF. CDR3 coding DNA: TGTGCCAGCACGCAGGTGAATCAGCCCCAGCATTTT.